This T cell receptor (beta chain) emerged from a study of blood T cell repertoires in COVID-19. Whole-study context: From T cells, B-cell-depleted T cells, or PBMCs came the material, which was cDNA or gDNA.

Methods used by the authors: Reference gene primers were amplified, and this amplification served to estimate nucleated cell counts. Using immunoSEQ multiplex PCR, the repertoire was profiled, and TCRdb retains in-frame clones only, with some absent. D and trimming come from the DNA, and the V and J calls and clone size come from that table. The sample holds about 280,000 clones, approximately 90% seen once. Germline V gives CDR1 SGHTA, CDR2 FQGNSA. There are 13 residues in the CDR3. The germline V and J ends were trimmed by 5 bases and 9 bases, with 11 bases remaining between them. J is TRBJ1-6 and V is TRBV7-2, with TRBD1 as a possible D gene (5 bases). The sequence was collected from a man aged 35 to 55 who had been exposed to COVID-19. Source material: PBMCs or T cells enriched from blood (not recorded which). CDR3: CASSRKTASPLHF. In DNA form, the CDR3 reads TGTGCCAGCAGCAGAAAGACAGCTTCACCCCTCCACTTT.